This is a list of T cell receptor beta chains from one sample in a study of memory CD4+ T cells and cytomegalovirus serostatus. Clones were read by immunoSEQ multiplex PCR, and TCRdb kept only the in-frame ones, dropping some. The table records tens of thousands of clones, about 70% of them present only once. Sample: memory CD4+ T cells from blood. The receptors derive from an adult in good health and CMV-seropositive. The CDR3 runs from the conserved cysteine through the conserved F or W. The order of the fields is J gene, D gene, clone size, V gene, CDR3 DNA, CDR3 protein. D genes are given only for firm matches. Expanded clones are given a class, and other clones once, few, many or no size at all.

J: TRBJ1-3; D: -; size: -; V: TRBV7-2; DNA: TGTGCCAGCAGCTTCACTGGAAACACCATATATTTT; CDR3: CASSFTGNTIYF
J: TRBJ1-1; D: -; size: -; V: TRBV7-9; DNA: TGTGCCAGCAGCTTACAGGGTAGGAACACTGAAGCTTTCTTT; CDR3: CASSLQGRNTEAFF
J: TRBJ2-5; D: -; size: -; V: TRBV6-1; DNA: TGTGCCAGCATGGAGGGGACCCATCAAGAGACCCAGTACTTC; CDR3: CASMEGTHQETQYF
J: TRBJ2-6; D: -; size: -; V: TRBV2; DNA: TGTGCCAGCAGGGCCTGGGCTGGGGCCAACGTCCTGACTTTC; CDR3: CASRAWAGANVLTF
J: TRBJ1-6; D: TRBD1; size: -; V: TRBV28; DNA: TGTGCCAGCAGTCCACGGGGACAGTTAAATTCACCCCTCCACTTT; CDR3: CASSPRGQLNSPLHF
J: TRBJ1-3; D: -; size: few; V: TRBV6-5; DNA: TGTGCCAGCAGTTACCTGCCGAGCTCTGGAAACACCATATATTTT; CDR3: CASSYLPSSGNTIYF
J: TRBJ1-3; D: -; size: -; V: TRBV27; DNA: TGTGCCAGCAGTTCATTCTTCGAAGGCAACACCATATATTTT; CDR3: CASSSFFEGNTIYF
J: TRBJ2-7; D: TRBD1; size: -; V: TRBV7-3; DNA: TGTGCCAGCAGCCTGACAGGGGCCGAGCAGTACTTC; CDR3: CASSLTGAEQYF
J: TRBJ2-4; D: -; size: -; V: TRBV19; DNA: TGTGCCAGTAGTCTAGCCTACGCCAAAAACATTCAGTACTTC; CDR3: CASSLAYAKNIQYF
J: TRBJ2-5; D: TRBD2; size: once; V: TRBV7-6; DNA: TGTGCCAGCAGCTTAGCGCGGGGGGGGCAAGAGACCCAGTACTTC; CDR3: CASSLARGGQETQYF
J: TRBJ2-5; D: -; size: -; V: TRBV7-2; DNA: TGTGCCAGCAGCTTAGGCGTAGCGGAGACCCAGTACTTC; CDR3: CASSLGVAETQYF
J: TRBJ1-2; D: TRBD1; size: -; V: TRBV7-8; DNA: TGTGCCAGCAGCGCAAGGGACAGCGCCAATGGCTACACCTTC; CDR3: CASSARDSANGYTF
J: TRBJ1-1; D: -; size: -; V: TRBV11-1; DNA: TGTGCCAGCAGCGCAAACAGGGTTTGGGCTGCCACTGAAGCTTTCTTT; CDR3: CASSANRVWAATEAFF
J: TRBJ1-2; D: TRBD1; size: few; V: TRBV25-1; DNA: TGTGCCAGCAGTGAATCCGGGGACAGCTATGGCTACACCTTC; CDR3: CASSESGDSYGYTF
J: TRBJ1-3; D: -; size: -; V: TRBV10-3; DNA: TGTGCCATCGCCCGCGACAGCAGCTCTGGAAACACCATATATTTT; CDR3: CAIARDSSSGNTIYF
J: TRBJ2-7; D: -; size: -; V: TRBV4-3; DNA: TGCGCCAGCAGCCAACTCCTCGTCCCTTCCTACGAGCAGTACTTC; CDR3: CASSQLLVPSYEQYF
J: TRBJ2-2; D: TRBD2; size: -; V: TRBV30; DNA: TGTGCCTGGAGGGGACTAGCCTCATCCGGGGAGCTGTTTTTT; CDR3: CAWRGLASSGELFF
J: TRBJ2-1; D: -; size: once; V: TRBV27; DNA: TGTGCCAGCAGGGAGGGGGGCCGGAATGAGCAGTTCTTC; CDR3: CASREGGRNEQFF
J: TRBJ2-7; D: -; size: -; V: TRBV11-2; DNA: TGTGCCAGCAGCCCCAGACAGCACTCCTACGAGCAGTACTTC; CDR3: CASSPRQHSYEQYF
J: TRBJ1-5; D: TRBD1; size: -; V: TRBV7-9; DNA: TGTGCCAGCAGCTTAGGGACAGGGGGAAGGGATCAGCCCCAGCATTTT; CDR3: CASSLGTGGRDQPQHF
J: TRBJ1-2; D: TRBD1; size: -; V: TRBV28; DNA: TGTGCCAGCAGGGGACAGTCCTTTGTTCCCATTGGCTACACCTTC; CDR3: CASRGQSFVPIGYTF
J: TRBJ2-3; D: -; size: -; V: TRBV28; DNA: TGTGCCAGCAGTGAGGCTAGCCCCTCGGGTACGCAGTATTTT; CDR3: CASSEASPSGTQYF
J: TRBJ1-1; D: TRBD1; size: -; V: TRBV2; DNA: TGTGCCAGCAGTTGGGACAGTGAAGCTTTCTTT; CDR3: CASSWDSEAFF
J: TRBJ1-5; D: TRBD1; size: -; V: TRBV28; DNA: TGTGCCAGCAGTCGATCAGGGGGGGTCTACCAGCCCCAGCATTTT; CDR3: CASSRSGGVYQPQHF
J: TRBJ1-1; D: -; size: -; V: TRBV4-1; DNA: TGCGCCAGCAGCCACCCCCCGAAGGGGAGGACTGAAGCTTTCTTT; CDR3: CASSHPPKGRTEAFF
J: TRBJ1-4; D: TRBD1; size: -; V: TRBV28; DNA: TGTGCCAGCAGGGAACAGGGGACTAATGAAAAACTGTTTTTT; CDR3: CASREQGTNEKLFF
J: TRBJ2-1; D: TRBD2; size: -; V: TRBV5-1; DNA: TGCGCCAGCAGCCCAAACGGGTTAGCGGGAGAAAATGAGCAGTTCTTC; CDR3: CASSPNGLAGENEQFF
J: TRBJ1-2; D: -; size: -; V: TRBV7-9; DNA: TGTGCCAGCAGCCCGGTTTTAGGCTACACCTTC; CDR3: CASSPVLGYTF
J: TRBJ2-3; D: -; size: few; V: TRBV19; DNA: TGTGCCAGTAGTATGAGGTGGTCAGCTCTCACAGATACGCAGTATTTT; CDR3: CASSMRWSALTDTQYF
J: TRBJ1-2; D: -; size: -; V: TRBV28; DNA: TGTGCCAGCAGCGAGGGGTATGGCTACACCTTC; CDR3: CASSEGYGYTF
J: TRBJ1-2; D: TRBD1; size: -; V: TRBV2; DNA: TGTGCCAGACAGACAGGGCAGGTCGGCTACACCTTC; CDR3: CARQTGQVGYTF
J: TRBJ2-1; D: TRBD2; size: -; V: TRBV5-4; DNA: TGTGCCAGCAGCTTCGGTCGAGCGGGGTCATACAATGAGCAGTTCTTC; CDR3: CASSFGRAGSYNEQFF
J: TRBJ2-3; D: -; size: -; V: TRBV6-6; DNA: TGTGCCAGCAGGCGAGAGGGCACAGATACGCAGTATTTT; CDR3: CASRREGTDTQYF
J: TRBJ2-1; D: -; size: -; V: TRBV7-2; DNA: TGTGCCAGCAGCTCCGCCCCCAGGGGAAGAGGATACAATGAGCAGTTCTTC; CDR3: CASSSAPRGRGYNEQFF
J: TRBJ2-1; D: TRBD2; size: -; V: TRBV10-1; DNA: TGCGCCAGCTCTCCCGGGGGGTCTGGGTACAATGAGCAGTTCTTC; CDR3: CASSPGGSGYNEQFF
J: TRBJ1-3; D: -; size: -; V: TRBV5-4; DNA: TGTGCCAGCAGCTTATTCCCCCTTGGCGATGGCGCTGGAAACACCATATATTTT; CDR3: CASSLFPLGDGAGNTIYF
J: TRBJ1-1; D: TRBD1; size: -; V: TRBV6-5; DNA: TGTGCCAGCAGTCAGGGACAGGGGGCATCGGAAGCTTTCTTT; CDR3: CASSQGQGASEAFF
J: TRBJ2-3; D: -; size: -; V: TRBV2; DNA: TGTGCCATTACCCCGTCAGCAATCCTTAGCACAGATACGCAGTATTTT; CDR3: CAITPSAILSTDTQYF
J: TRBJ2-7; D: -; size: -; V: TRBV13; DNA: TGTGCCAGCATTAGGAGTGCCACGTACGAGCAGTACTTC; CDR3: CASIRSATYEQYF
J: TRBJ1-4; D: TRBD1; size: once; V: TRBV2; DNA: TGTGCCAGCAGCCGGGACGGGACAGTCGGGGAAAAACTGTTTTTT; CDR3: CASSRDGTVGEKLFF